This is a list of T cell receptor beta chains from one sample in a study of blood T cell repertoires in COVID-19. The assay was immunoSEQ multiplex PCR, and TCRdb's table has in-frame clones only and misses some. The repertoire holds 250,000 to 350,000 clones, with just over 90% as singletons. Sequencing input: peripheral blood. The receptors shown here come from a woman aged 25 to 39 with COVID-19, enrolled during active disease. The CDR3 runs from the conserved cysteine through the conserved F or W.

V gene	J gene	CDR3 length	CDR3 protein
TRBV29-1	TRBJ2-1	12	CSADREGDEQFF
TRBV20-1	TRBJ2-1	15	CSASEGLSSYNEQFF
TRBV6-5	TRBJ2-2	15	CASRPSTGQTGELFF
TRBV10-3	TRBJ1-4	14	CAISESQEGEKLFF
TRBV20-1	TRBJ2-3	15	CSASIGDSHTDTQYF
TRBV18	TRBJ2-2	13	CASGTGYTGELFF
TRBV18	TRBJ1-2	17	CASSPPIAGQGFYGYTF
TRBV20-1	TRBJ1-1	11	CSAGENTEAFF
TRBV5-1	TRBJ1-6	14	CASSDRGSKSPLHF
TRBV5-5	TRBJ2-3	17	CASSPSFMRGSTDTQYF
TRBV9	TRBJ2-5	14	CASSLGLAGETQYF
TRBV3-1/TRBV3-2	TRBJ1-4	16	CASSQDPGGESEKLFF
TRBV3-1/TRBV3-2	TRBJ2-1	15	CASSRTSGSYNEQFF
TRBV4-1	TRBJ2-2	18	CASSQGALAGGNTGELFF
TRBV4-2	TRBJ2-1	16	CASSRSLAPIYNEQFF
TRBV28	TRBJ2-7	13	CASSLSGAYEQYF
TRBV6-4	TRBJ2-2	14	CASRGQGDTGELFF
TRBV6-5	TRBJ1-3	12	CATTGSGNTIYF
TRBV6-2/TRBV6-3	TRBJ1-1	16	CASSHPTGLLNTEAFF
TRBV5-1	TRBJ1-6	17	CASSPMSQGASNSPLHF
TRBV5-6	TRBJ1-3	16	CASSFRVGISGNTIYF
TRBV7-2	TRBJ2-5	14	CASSLSGSAETQYF
TRBV18	TRBJ2-1	15	CASQTSGSSYNEQFF
TRBV11-2	TRBJ1-2	13	CASRPIGRYGYTF
TRBV6-4	TRBJ2-1	13	CASSNSGDNEQFF
TRBV7-2	TRBJ1-6	13	CASRRDRDSPLHF
TRBV12-3/TRBV12-4	TRBJ2-7	13	CASSATAYGEQYF
TRBV7-2	TRBJ2-1	17	CASSLGVLAGPYNEQFF
TRBV2	TRBJ1-3	15	CASGGQGLSGNTIYF
TRBV7-9	TRBJ2-2	17	CASSLDTDPSNTGELFF
TRBV29-1	TRBJ2-5	17	CSVSPGLAGVGGETQYF
TRBV30	TRBJ2-2	13	CAWSIEGDGELFF
TRBV30	TRBJ1-4	16	CAWSQSLNRGREKLFF
TRBV5-1	TRBJ2-3	11	CASRMSDTQYF
TRBV15	TRBJ1-2	15	CATSREMTGAYGYTF
TRBV4-1	TRBJ1-2	16	CASSQERTGANYGYTF
TRBV15	TRBJ1-5	18	CATSRGAIGAVSNQPQHF
TRBV30	TRBJ1-1	15	CAWDRDRNFNTEAFF
TRBV7-9	TRBJ1-2	13	CASSQDRHYGYTF
TRBV14	-	13	CASSQDRVSWQYF
TRBV5-1	TRBJ2-2	15	CASSLDGSRTGELFF
TRBV6-4	TRBJ2-1	15	CASSDSTGSGNEQFF
TRBV27	TRBJ2-1	15	CASSLAGGFYNEQFF
TRBV5-4	TRBJ2-2	14	CASSLAIHTGELFF
TRBV19	TRBJ1-2	15	CASSIPDRANYGYTF
TRBV6-2/TRBV6-3	TRBJ2-7	16	CASTPFPGQGDYEQYF
TRBV7-2	TRBJ2-4	14	CASSLIGRGNIQYF
TRBV7-9	TRBJ2-7	15	CASSPSGTGGREQYF
TRBV24-1	TRBJ1-1	16	CATSDRHRGRDTEAFF
TRBV19	TRBJ1-5	15	CASSGGQSENQPQHF
TRBV9	TRBJ2-7	15	CASSPGSGSSYEQYF